Listed here is a single T cell receptor (beta chain). These data originate in a study of molecular identifiers for immune sequencing clone quantification. In the study overall: In the replicates, RNA derived from about 19,000 or 110,000 naive CD8 cells was divided into five parts, and four were sequenced.

Bulk TCR libraries used previously described methods and listed TCR primers. TCRdb re-called the PCR reads through MiXCR, storing one row per CDR3 protein. Among over 550,000 distinct CDR3 sequences listed, 25% were seen once. Sequencing libraries of naive CD8 cells derived from around 20,000 to 990,000 sorted cells with 10%, 30% or 50% RNA. Naive CD8 T cells, phenotype CD8+CD4-CCR7+CD45RA+, were sorted. Trimming removed 1 base at V and 4 bases at J, with 5 bases between. Germline lookup yields CDR1 SGHKS and CDR2 YYEKEE (reference sequence). This CDR3 comprises 12 residues. This clonotype was sampled from a human donor in good health. Some libraries in this study had Jurkat cell RNA spiked in. This rearrangement joins TRBV5-5 to TRBJ1-2; D is undetermined. Sequencing used naive CD8+ T cells from blood, with Jurkat cell RNA spiked in. The sample's subset: FACS-sorted CD8+CD4-CCR7+CD45RA+ naive T cells. The CDR3 reads CASSLSSYGYTF. CDR3 sequence (DNA): TGTGCCAGCAGCTTGTCCAGCTATGGCTACACCTTC.